The 25 T cell receptor beta chains below come from one sample, sequenced in a study of low-dose radiotherapy and immunotherapy resistance in tumors. TRAV- and TRBV-specific primers, spanning alpha and beta chains, primed first-strand cDNA. An approximately 19-cycle PCR with a constant-region primer and V-primer adapter amplified TCRs. TCRdb processed the reads anew with MiXCR; each CDR3 protein has one entry. The table lists tens of thousands of distinct CDR3 sequences, approximately 20% of them singletons. Noted time point: before trial treatment. This material consisted of PBMCs, taken before treatment. The receptor source for this set is a male donor with prostate cancer.

Ten or more counts support this clonotype. The chain has TRBV7-3 and TRBJ2-7, with 10 bases lining up with TRBD2. CDR1 is SGHTA, CDR2 FQGTGA, per germline. With 5 bases clipped from V and 2 bases from J, the junction kept 6 bases outside the gene matches. The CDR3 consists of 15 residues. CDR3: CASSQFSGGAYEQYF. The CDR3 nucleotides read TGTGCCAGCAGCCAATTCAGCGGGGGGGCCTACGAGCAGTACTTC.

This clonotype came up many times. CDR3 amino acids: CASSNRDRGPANYGYTF. CDR3 nucleotide sequence: TGTGCCAGTAGCAACCGGGACAGGGGCCCAGCTAACTATGGCTACACCTTC. This chain uses TRBV19 with TRBJ1-2; 10 bases are shared with TRBD1. V shed 6 bases, J shed 0 bases, and the junction held 10 bases outside the gene matches. The CDR3 totals 17 residues. In germline, CDR1 is LNHDA, CDR2 SQIVND (reference sequence).

This clonotype was counted many times. This rearrangement joins TRBV12-3 or TRBV12-4 to TRBJ2-7; D is possibly TRBD2 (7 bases). The CDR3 covers 15 residues. Trimming took off 4 bases at V and 5 bases at J, with 18 bases between the two ends. The CDR3 loop reads CASSSSGGAAHEQYF. CDR3 nucleotide sequence: TGTGCCAGCAGTTCGTCGGGGGGCGCGGCCCACGAGCAGTACTTC.

This clonotype was found many times. The genes are TRBV6-2 or TRBV6-3 and TRBJ2-7; 7 bases are shared with TRBD2. This CDR3 has 15 residues. The germline V gene has CDR1 MNHEY and CDR2 SVGEGT. V trimming: 4 bases; J trimming: 5 bases; junction bases outside the gene matches: 11. This CDR3 reads CASSWTSSGLNEQYF. The CDR3, as DNA: TGTGCCAGCAGTTGGACTAGTTCGGGACTAAACGAGCAGTACTTC.

This clonotype was picked up many times. The chain employs TRBV9 and TRBJ2-5; TRBD1 agrees at 7 bases. The germline CDR1 and CDR2 sequences are SGDLS and YYNGEE. J gave up 5 bases and V 3 bases, and 10 bases lay outside the gene matches. This CDR3 is built from 15 residues. CDR3 sequence: CASSASGTELETQYF. In nucleotides, the CDR3 is TGTGCCAGCAGCGCTTCCGGGACAGAACTGGAGACCCAGTACTTC.

This clonotype has more than one count but fewer than ten. V usage is TRBV7-2 and J usage is TRBJ2-5, with a tentative D call TRBD2 (5 bases). The V end lost 5 bases, the J end lost 1 base, and 8 bases lay between the germline ends. Per germline, CDR1 SGHTA and CDR2 FQGNSA. There are 13 residues in the CDR3. The CDR3 reads CASSRTFQETQYF. In DNA form, the CDR3 reads TGTGCCAGCAGCCGGACTTTCCAAGAGACCCAGTACTTC.

The chain employs TRBV6-8 and TRBJ2-1; D possibly corresponds to TRBD2 (6 bases). CDR3 length: 14 residues. Deletions cut 5 bases from V and 4 bases from J, with 12 bases between. Germline-derived CDR1 and CDR2 are MNHGY and SAAAGT. The chain's CDR3 is CASSIRESYNEQFF. The CDR3 DNA reads TGTGCCAGCAGTATTCGGGAGTCTTACAATGAGCAGTTCTTC.

This clonotype was observed at least ten times. This chain links TRBV7-2 with TRBJ2-7, with no clear D. Between the trimmed V and J ends, which lost 6 bases and 3 bases, there was a span of 12 bases. Germline-derived CDR1 and CDR2 are SGHTA and FQGNSA. The CDR3 is made up of 13 amino acids. The CDR3 DNA is TGTGCCAGCAGTCCGGCCGAAGACTACGAGCAGTACTTC. It codes for CASSPAEDYEQYF.

This clonotype has ten or more counts. The chain couples TRBV5-4 to TRBJ2-3; 13 bases map to TRBD2. V lost 0 bases, J lost 5 bases, and 9 bases stayed unmatched. The CDR3 runs 18 residues. Germline CDR1 reads SGHNT; CDR2 reads YYREEE (reference sequence). In DNA form, the CDR3 reads TGTGCCAGCAGCTTGGGGCGTTTGACTAGCGGGAGGAAAGATACGCAGTATTTT. This sequence encodes CASSLGRLTSGRKDTQYF.

This clonotype has a count of ten or more. This chain joins TRBV12-3 or TRBV12-4 and TRBJ1-2, with D possibly TRBD1 on 6 matching bases. The CDR3 runs to 15 residues. V was clipped by 7 bases and J by 8 bases, with 23 bases between them. The DNA for the CDR3 is TGTGCCAGCACCTTGTGGGGGCGTCGACTGGGAGGCTACACCTTC. Amino acids: CASTLWGRRLGGYTF.

Comment on this clonotype: A much larger clone lies one base from this, so it may be a read error. The CDR3, as DNA: TGTGCCAGCTGTCCCGGGACTCGTGAAAAACTGTTTTTT. As protein: CASCPGTREKLFF. The chain is built from TRBV6-2 or TRBV6-3 and TRBJ1-4, with D possibly matching TRBD1 (5 bases). This CDR3 region has 13 residues. The V gene's germline CDR1 is MNHEY and CDR2 SVGEGT. The germline V and J ends were trimmed by 8 bases and 7 bases, with 14 bases remaining between them.

At least ten counts were recorded for this clonotype. The chain employs TRBV10-3 and TRBJ2-5; 14 bases are a match to TRBD2. The J segment lost 7 bases and the V segment lost 2 bases, leaving 9 bases of the junction unmatched. In germline, CDR1 is ENHRY, CDR2 SYGVKD. The CDR3 runs to 17 residues. The CDR3 coding sequence is TGTGCCATCAGTGAGAACCCCGGGACTAGCGGGAGTGGGACCCAGTACTTC. Encoded protein: CAISENPGTSGSGTQYF.

This clonotype has ten or more counts. This chain links TRBV6-5 with TRBJ2-3; 11 bases agree with TRBD2. With V trimmed by 8 bases and J by 6 bases, 16 bases remained unmatched. In germline, CDR1 is MNHEY, CDR2 SVGAGI. The CDR3 has 17 amino acids. The CDR3 loop reads CASRDRELAGGGDTQYF. DNA of the CDR3: TGTGCCAGCCGGGACAGGGAGCTAGCGGGAGGTGGCGATACGCAGTATTTT.

The sample holds many counts of this clonotype. The rearrangement uses TRBV29-1 and TRBJ2-7, with 7 bases lining up with TRBD1. The CDR3 consists of 13 residues. Germline V lookup: CDR1 SQVTM, CDR2 ANQGSEA. V trimming: 6 bases; J trimming: 3 bases; junction bases outside the gene matches: 8. This chain's CDR3 is CSVETGSFYEQYF. CDR3 coding DNA: TGCAGCGTAGAGACAGGGTCCTTCTACGAGCAGTACTTC.

This clonotype occurred many times. V is TRBV7-2 and J is TRBJ2-1, with a weak D call TRBD2 (5 bases). Germline CDR1 SGHTA, CDR2 FQGNSA. Trimming cost V 5 bases and J 14 bases, with 25 bases left between them. The CDR3 totals 15 residues. CDR3 loop: CASSAKIPGIRGKFF. CDR3 in DNA: TGTGCCAGCAGCGCCAAAATCCCCGGGATCCGGGGAAAGTTCTTC.

The sample holds one count of this clonotype. This chain links TRBV3-1 with TRBJ1-6; possibly TRBD1 for D (6 bases). CDR3 size: 18 residues. The germline V gene has CDR1 LGHDT and CDR2 YNNKEL (reference sequence). Trimming took 4 bases from V and 7 from J, leaving 23 bases between them. The CDR3: CASSRGMVRGSSNSPLHF. CDR3 sequence (DNA): TGTGCCAGCAGCCGAGGAATGGTTAGGGGGAGTTCGAATTCACCCCTCCACTTT. Filled out from reference TRBV3-1 and TRBJ1-6, the complete variable domain reads DTAVSQTPKYLVTQMGNDKSIKCEQNLGHDTMYWYKQDSKKFLKIMFSYNNKELIINETVPNRFSPKSPDKAHLNLHINSLELGDSAVYFCASSRGMVRGSSNSPLHFGNGTRLTVT.

This clonotype has ten or more counts. The chain is built from TRBV29-1 and TRBJ2-1; D uncertain. The CDR3 totals 12 residues. CDR1 is SQVTM and CDR2 is ANQGSEA in the germline V gene. V was trimmed by 4 bases and J by 0 bases, leaving 4 bases between them. In DNA form, the CDR3 reads TGCAGCGTTGGTGACTCCTACAATGAGCAGTTCTTC. It is translated as CSVGDSYNEQFF.

Concerning this clonotype itself: A single base is all that separates this from a far larger clone, so a read error is likely. The chain is built from TRBV20-1 and TRBJ2-7; unclear D gene. Germline CDR1 DFQATT, CDR2 SNEGSKA (reference sequence). Trimming removed 6 bases at V and 7 bases at J, with 19 bases between. This CDR3 is built from 13 residues. The CDR3 coding sequence is TGCAGTGCCCCGGGCACCCGGTACAATGAGCAGTACTTC. Translated, it gives CSAPGTRYNEQYF.

Points on this clonotype: A far larger clone is just one base off, so this is likely a read error. The rearrangement joins TRBV5-1 to TRBJ2-7, with 11 bases matching TRBD1. The trim removed 1 base at V and 7 bases at J, leaving 7 bases unmatched. Looked up from germline, CDR1 is SGHRS and CDR2 is YFSETQ. The CDR3 totals 15 residues. The CDR3 coding sequence is TGCGCCAGCAGCTTGAACCGGGACAGGGGGGCTGAGCAGTACTTC. It encodes CASSLNRDRGAEQYF.

In its sample, this clonotype was seen many times. This chain uses TRBV10-3 with TRBJ2-2, with 8 positions matching TRBD1. CDR3 size: 14 residues. The V segment lost 6 bases and the J segment 6 bases; nucleotides outside the gene matches: 6. CDR1 ENHRY and CDR2 SYGVKD come from the germline V gene. The CDR3 nucleotides are TGTGCCATCAGGACAGGGGACAACCCCGGGGAGCTGTTTTTT. It yields the protein CAIRTGDNPGELFF.

V gene TRBV11-3 combines with J gene TRBJ2-7; D perhaps matches TRBD2 (5 bases). Trimming removed 5 bases at V and 3 bases at J, with 17 bases between. The CDR3 contains 15 residues. The germline V gene encodes CDR1 SGHNT and CDR2 YENEEA. CDR3 DNA sequence: TGTGCCAGCAGCCCAGAGGGAAATAGGGACTACGAGCAGTACTTC. The encoded protein is CASSPEGNRDYEQYF.

This clonotype was picked up many times. The chain joins TRBV10-2 to TRBJ1-5, with a tentative D call TRBD1 (5 bases). This CDR3 region has 15 residues. CDR1 is WSHSY, CDR2 SAAADI, per germline. Trimming removed 10 bases from V and 0 bases from J, with 16 bases in between. CDR3 in amino acids: CAITGRNNSNQPQHF. For the CDR3, the DNA is TGCGCCATCACAGGACGGAACAATAGCAATCAGCCCCAGCATTTT.

There are many counts of this clonotype. V usage is TRBV10-3 and J usage is TRBJ2-5, with a weak D call TRBD2 (5 bases). V was cut by 6 bases and J by 3 bases, with 11 bases left in between. The CDR3 has 13 residues. Germline CDR1 ENHRY, CDR2 SYGVKD. As DNA, the CDR3 is TGTGCCATCAGACAAAGCGGAGAAGAGACCCAGTACTTC. Translation gives CAIRQSGEETQYF.

Ten or more counts support this clonotype. J is TRBJ2-1 and V is TRBV6-6; TRBD2 matches at 16 bases. Germline assignment: CDR1 MNHNY and CDR2 SVGAGI (reference sequence). The CDR3 is 15 residues long. The junction had 7 bases not matched to a gene; V was cut back by 5 bases and J by 12 bases. The CDR3 sequence: CASSPGLAGGPGQFF. CDR3 sequence (DNA): TGTGCCAGCAGTCCGGGACTAGCGGGAGGGCCGGGGCAGTTCTTC.

This clonotype was seen repeatedly, ten times or more. The V call is TRBV6-2 or TRBV6-3, the J call TRBJ1-5; no clear D. There are 14 residues in the CDR3. Germline CDR1 is MNHEY and CDR2 is SVGEGT. V shed 6 bases and J shed 3 bases, with 12 bases lying between them. CDR3 residues: CASRQNGINQPQHF. In DNA form, the CDR3 reads TGTGCCAGCAGGCAGAACGGAATCAATCAGCCCCAGCATTTT.